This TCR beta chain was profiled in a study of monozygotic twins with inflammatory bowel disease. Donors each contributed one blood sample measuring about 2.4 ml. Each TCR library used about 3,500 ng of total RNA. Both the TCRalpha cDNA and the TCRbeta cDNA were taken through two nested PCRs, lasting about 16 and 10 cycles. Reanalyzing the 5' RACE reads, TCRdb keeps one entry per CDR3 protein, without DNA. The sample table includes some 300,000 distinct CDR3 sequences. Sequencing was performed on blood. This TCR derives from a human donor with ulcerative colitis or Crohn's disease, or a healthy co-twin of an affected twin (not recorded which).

The CDR3 here is CATGDRENQPQHF. The V gene is TRBV15, the J gene TRBJ1-5; there is no DNA to check the TCRdb D call of TRBD1. CDR1 and CDR2 (germline): LNHNV, YYDKDF (reference sequence). The CDR3 spans 13 residues. Using reference TRBV15 and TRBJ1-5 for the parts outside the CDR3, the full variable domain is DAMVIQNPRYQVTQFGKPVTLSCSQTLNHNVMYWYQQKSSQAPKLLFHYYDKDFNNEADTPDNFQSRRPNTSFCFLDIRSPGLGDTAMYLCATGDRENQPQHFGDGTRLSIL.